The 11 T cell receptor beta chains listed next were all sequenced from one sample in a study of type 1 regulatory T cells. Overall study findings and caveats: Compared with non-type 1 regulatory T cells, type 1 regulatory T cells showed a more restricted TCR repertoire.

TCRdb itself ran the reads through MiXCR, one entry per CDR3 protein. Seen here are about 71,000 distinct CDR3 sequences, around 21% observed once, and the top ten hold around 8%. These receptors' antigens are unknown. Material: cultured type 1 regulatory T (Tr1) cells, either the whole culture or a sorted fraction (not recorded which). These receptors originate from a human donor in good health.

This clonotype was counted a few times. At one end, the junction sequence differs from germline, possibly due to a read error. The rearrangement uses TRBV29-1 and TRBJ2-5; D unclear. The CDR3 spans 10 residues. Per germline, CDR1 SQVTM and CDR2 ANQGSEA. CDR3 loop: CSVSQATQYF. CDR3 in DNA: TGCAGCGTTAGCCAAGCGACCCAGTACTTC. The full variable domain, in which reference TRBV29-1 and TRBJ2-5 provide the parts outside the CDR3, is SAVISQKPSRDICQRGTSLTIQCQVDSQVTMMFWYRQQPGQSLTLIATANQGSEATYESGFVIDKFPISRPNLTFSTLTVSNMSPEDSSIYLCSVSQATQYFGPGTRLLVL.

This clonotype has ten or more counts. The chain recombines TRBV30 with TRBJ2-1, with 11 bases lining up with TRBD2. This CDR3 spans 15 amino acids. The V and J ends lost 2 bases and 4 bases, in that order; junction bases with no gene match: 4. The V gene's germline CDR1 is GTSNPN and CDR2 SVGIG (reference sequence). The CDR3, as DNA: TGTGCCTGGAGTTGGACTAGCGGGTATTACAATGAGCAGTTCTTC. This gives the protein CAWSWTSGYYNEQFF.

CDR3 bases: TGTGCCAGCAGTTCCCTCAGGGTGGATGGCGAGCAGTACTTC. Encoded protein: CASSSLRVDGEQYF. This chain connects TRBV12-3 or TRBV12-4 to TRBJ2-7; D is possibly TRBD1 (5 bases). With 4 bases removed from V and 6 bases from J, the gap between germline ends came to 16 bases. This CDR3 has 14 amino acids.

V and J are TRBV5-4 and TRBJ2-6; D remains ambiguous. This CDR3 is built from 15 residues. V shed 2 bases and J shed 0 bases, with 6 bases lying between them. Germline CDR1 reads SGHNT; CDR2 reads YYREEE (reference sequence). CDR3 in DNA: TGTGCCAGCAGCTTTCCCAGCTCTGGGGCCAACGTCCTGACTTTC. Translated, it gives CASSFPSSGANVLTF.

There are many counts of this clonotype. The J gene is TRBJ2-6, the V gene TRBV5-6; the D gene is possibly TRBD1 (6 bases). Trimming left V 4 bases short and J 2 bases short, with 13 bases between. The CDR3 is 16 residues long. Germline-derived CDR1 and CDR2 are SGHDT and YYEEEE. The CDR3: CASSPEGETGANVLTF. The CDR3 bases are TGTGCCAGCAGCCCCGAGGGGGAAACTGGGGCCAACGTCCTGACTTTC. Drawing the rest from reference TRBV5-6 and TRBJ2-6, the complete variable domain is DAGVTQSPTHLIKTRGQQVTLRCSPKSGHDTVSWYQQALGQGPQFIFQYYEEEERQRGNFPDRFSGHQFPNYSSELNVNALLLGDSALYLCASSPEGETGANVLTFGAGSRLTVL.

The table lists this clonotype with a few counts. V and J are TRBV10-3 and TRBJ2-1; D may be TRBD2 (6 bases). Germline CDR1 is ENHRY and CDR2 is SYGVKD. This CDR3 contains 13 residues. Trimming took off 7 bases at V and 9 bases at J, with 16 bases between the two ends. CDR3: CAITQPSVGEQFF. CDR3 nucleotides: TGTGCCATCACCCAGCCTAGCGTGGGTGAGCAGTTCTTC.

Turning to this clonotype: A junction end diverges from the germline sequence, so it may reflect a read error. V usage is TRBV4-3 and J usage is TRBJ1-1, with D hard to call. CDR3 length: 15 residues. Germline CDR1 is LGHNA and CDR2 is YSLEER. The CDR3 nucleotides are TGCGCCAGAAGCCAACAACAGATGGTGGGCACTGAAGCTTTCTTT. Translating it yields CARSQQQMVGTEAFF.

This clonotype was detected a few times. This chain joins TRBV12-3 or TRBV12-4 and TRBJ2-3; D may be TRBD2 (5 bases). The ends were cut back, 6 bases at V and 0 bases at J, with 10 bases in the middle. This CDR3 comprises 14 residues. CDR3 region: CASRGGGSTDTQYF. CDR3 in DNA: TGTGCCAGCAGAGGCGGCGGGAGCACAGATACGCAGTATTTT.

Here the CDR3 DNA reads TGTACCACCGAGGCCGGAAACACCATATATTTT. It specifies CTTEAGNTIYF. The chain has TRBV7-9 and TRBJ1-3; no reliable D call. Germline V CDR1 and CDR2: SEHNR, FQNEAQ (reference sequence). This CDR3 region has 11 residues.

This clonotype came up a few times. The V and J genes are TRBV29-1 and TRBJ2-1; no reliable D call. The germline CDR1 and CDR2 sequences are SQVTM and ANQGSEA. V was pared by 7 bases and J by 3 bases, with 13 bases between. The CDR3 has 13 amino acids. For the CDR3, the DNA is TGCAGCGCAAAGAAACAGAACTACAATGAGCAGTTCTTC. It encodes CSAKKQNYNEQFF.

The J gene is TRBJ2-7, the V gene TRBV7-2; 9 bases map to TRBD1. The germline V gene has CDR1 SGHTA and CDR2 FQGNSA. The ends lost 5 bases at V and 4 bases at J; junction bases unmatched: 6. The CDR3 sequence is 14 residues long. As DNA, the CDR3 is TGTGCCAGCAGCCGGACAGGGGTGGATTACGAGCAGTACTTC. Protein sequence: CASSRTGVDYEQYF.